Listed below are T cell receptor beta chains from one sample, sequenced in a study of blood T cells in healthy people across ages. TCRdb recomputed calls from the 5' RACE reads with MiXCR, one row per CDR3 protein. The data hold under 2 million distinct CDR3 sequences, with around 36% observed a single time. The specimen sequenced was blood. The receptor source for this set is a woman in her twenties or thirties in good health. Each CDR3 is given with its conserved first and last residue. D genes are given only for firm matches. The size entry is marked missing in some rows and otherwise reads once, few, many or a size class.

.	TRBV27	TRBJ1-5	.	TGTGCCAGCAGTTTATCGGGGGGCGGAATGGATCAGCCCCAGCATTTT	CASSLSGGGMDQPQHF
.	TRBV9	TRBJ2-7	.	TGTGCCAGCAGCGGAGCACCGGACAGATACTACGAGCAGTACTTC	CASSGAPDRYYEQYF
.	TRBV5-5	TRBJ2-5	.	TGTGCCGGCAGCCCGGGGCAAGGCCAAGAGACCCAGTACTTC	CAGSPGQGQETQYF
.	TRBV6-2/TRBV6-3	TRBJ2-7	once	TGTGCCAGCAGTTACGCGGGACTTAATTACTTC	CASSYAGLNYF
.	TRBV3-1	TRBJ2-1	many	TGTGCCAGCAGCCAAGAGAGACAGATTTACAATGAGCAGTTCTTC	CASSQERQIYNEQFF
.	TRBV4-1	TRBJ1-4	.	TGCGCCAGCAGCCTCCCGGCCTCGTGGAAACTGTTTTTT	CASSLPASWKLFF
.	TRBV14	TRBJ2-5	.	TGTGCCAGCAGCCAAGCTGTGGGGTTTGAGCAGTACTTC	CASSQAVGFEQYF
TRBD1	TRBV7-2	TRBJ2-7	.	TGTGCCAGCAGCTTTTCAGTGACAGGGGGGGGCTCCTACGAGCAGTACTTC	CASSFSVTGGGSYEQYF
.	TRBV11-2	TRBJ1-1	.	TGTGCCAGCAGCTTAGCGCGGACAGCGAACACTGAAGCTTTCTTT	CASSLARTANTEAFF
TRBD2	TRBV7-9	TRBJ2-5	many	TGTGCCAGCAGCTTAGTAGCGGGAGTAGAGACCCAGTACTTC	CASSLVAGVETQYF